These 27 T cell receptor beta chains were all obtained from the same sample, sequenced in a study of cytomegalovirus exposure and HLA in healthy donors. PCR primers comprised 60 Vbeta and 13 Jbeta primers. The method was immunoSEQ multiplex PCR; TCRdb's version includes in-frame clones alone and lacks a portion of them. The repertoire consists of 250,000 or so clones, with 70% to 90% occurring once and the leading ten covering under 8%. Sequencing was done on a sample of PBMCs. These receptors were taken from a woman in her sixties or seventies in good health and CMV-seropositive.

The rearrangement uses TRBV5-6 and TRBJ1-2; D remains ambiguous. Trimming removed 0 bases from V and 2 bases from J, with 8 bases in between. The CDR3 is made up of 14 amino acids. Germline CDR1 SGHDT, CDR2 YYEEEE. In DNA, the CDR3 is TGTGCCAGCAGCTTGGATCGTCAGAACTATGGCTACACCTTC. This encodes CASSLDRQNYGYTF.

The chain employs TRBV11-2 and TRBJ2-5, with a tentative D call TRBD2 (7 bases). The CDR3 length is 13 residues. Germline V lookup: CDR1 SGHAT, CDR2 FQNNGV. The V end lost 8 bases, the J end lost 4 bases, and 14 bases lay between the germline ends. CDR3 loop: CASARGGGETQYF. CDR3 in DNA: TGTGCCAGCGCGCGGGGAGGGGGAGAGACCCAGTACTTC.

The chain uses TRBV29-1 and TRBJ2-1, with TRBD2 matching over 14 bases. Germline lookup yields CDR1 SQVTM and CDR2 ANQGSEA. Trimming took 6 bases from V and 0 from J; bases not matched to a gene: 10. The length of the CDR3 is 18 residues. Written as DNA, the CDR3 is TGCAGCGTAAGGTCGGGACTAGCGGGAGATTCCTCCTACAATGAGCAGTTCTTC. It yields the protein CSVRSGLAGDSSYNEQFF.

The rearrangement uses TRBV19 and TRBJ1-5; D uncertain. Trimming removed 5 bases at V and 4 bases at J, with 15 bases between. The CDR3 runs 15 residues. The germline V gene encodes CDR1 LNHDA and CDR2 SQIVND (reference sequence). The CDR3 nucleotides read TGTGCCAGTAGTTTGACGAAGGGAGGAAATCAGCCCCAGCATTTT. This sequence encodes CASSLTKGGNQPQHF. The full variable domain, with the rest looked up from reference TRBV19 and TRBJ1-5, is DGGITQSPKYLFRKEGQNVTLSCEQNLNHDAMYWYRQDPGQGLRLIYYSQIVNDFQKGDIAEGYSVSREKKESFPLTVTSAQKNPTAFYLCASSLTKGGNQPQHFGDGTRLSIL.

The chain combines TRBV5-1 with TRBJ2-2, with TRBD1 matching over 10 bases. Germline CDR1 reads SGHRS; CDR2 reads YFSETQ. CDR3 size: 15 residues. With 0 bases clipped from V and 10 bases from J, the junction kept 6 bases outside the gene matches. Written as DNA, the CDR3 is TGCGCCAGCAGCTTGGCGATGACAGGGGGCAAGGAGCTGTTTTTT. Its protein product is CASSLAMTGGKELFF.

CDR3 loop: CASSRGHNQPQHF. The CDR3 DNA follows: TGTGCCAGCAGCCGGGGTCACAATCAGCCCCAGCATTTT. The chain is built from TRBV11-2 and TRBJ1-5; D uncertain. The CDR3 runs to 13 residues. Trimming cost V 5 bases and J 3 bases, with 8 bases left between them. Germline V gene data show CDR1 as SGHAT and CDR2 as FQNNGV.

There are a few counts of this clone. The chain has TRBV5-1 and TRBJ2-5, with D perhaps TRBD2 (6 bases). Germline V gene data show CDR1 as SGHRS and CDR2 as YFSETQ. Trimming cost V 3 bases and J 5 bases, with 17 bases left between them. This CDR3 is built from 15 residues. The CDR3 coding sequence is TGCGCCAGCAGCTCATCTGGGGGAGGAGGGGAGACCCAGTACTTC. It encodes CASSSSGGGGETQYF.

The CDR3 nucleotides read TGCGCCAGCAGCTTGGCTGCAGGAATCACTGAAGCTTTCTTT. It encodes CASSLAAGITEAFF. The V and J genes are TRBV5-1 and TRBJ1-1; D not resolved. Trimming took 0 bases from V and 4 from J, leaving 10 bases between them. Germline loops: CDR1 SGHRS, CDR2 YFSETQ. This CDR3 has 14 residues.

The chain employs TRBV2 and TRBJ1-5, with 8 bases matching TRBD1. The CDR3 is 14 amino acids. With 5 bases clipped from V and 6 bases from J, the junction kept 6 bases outside the gene matches. Germline V gene sequence: CDR1 SNHLY, CDR2 FYNNEI. The CDR3 DNA sequence: TGTGCCAGCAGTTCCCGACAGGGGCCTCAGCCCCAGCATTTT. Translated, it gives CASSSRQGPQPQHF.

This chain connects TRBV5-1 to TRBJ1-1; 7 bases are a match to TRBD1. The CDR3 has 15 residues. V shed 4 bases and J 1 base; nucleotides not matched to a gene: 7. The germline CDR1 and CDR2 sequences are SGHRS and YFSETQ. CDR3: CASSRWTGENTEAFF. The CDR3 bases are TGCGCCAGCAGCAGATGGACAGGCGAGAACACTGAAGCTTTCTTT.

This clone occurred a few times. Here the CDR3 DNA reads TGTGCCAGCAGCCCCCGTCCCGGGGGATACGAGCAGTACTTC. It yields the protein CASSPRPGGYEQYF. V and J are TRBV7-2 and TRBJ2-7, with D possibly being TRBD2 (6 bases). CDR1 and CDR2 from the germline V gene are SGHTA and FQGNSA. Trimming removed 5 bases from V and 4 bases from J, with 15 bases in between. CDR3 length: 14 residues. Combining the CDR3 with reference TRBV7-2 and TRBJ2-7 gives the whole variable domain GAGVSQSPSNKVTEKGKDVELRCDPISGHTALYWYRQSLGQGLEFLIYFQGNSAPDKSGLPSDRFSAERTGGSVSTLTIQRTQQEDSAVYLCASSPRPGGYEQYFGPGTRLTVT.

The chain joins TRBV6-1 to TRBJ2-3, with 10 nucleotides matching TRBD2. The V gene end was trimmed by 4 bases and the J gene end by 5 bases; junction bases not matched to a gene: 15. The germline V gene has CDR1 MNHNS and CDR2 SASEGT. The CDR3 totals 18 residues. The CDR3 here is CASSVLNPPSGRKDTQYF. The CDR3 bases are TGTGCCAGCAGTGTGCTGAATCCTCCTAGCGGGAGAAAAGATACGCAGTATTTT.

The CDR3 region is CASSYWSGTEAFF. The CDR3 DNA follows: TGTGCCAGCAGTTACTGGAGTGGGACTGAAGCTTTCTTT. The chain combines TRBV6-5 with TRBJ1-1; D is unclear. The CDR3 totals 13 residues. V lost 1 base, J lost 5 bases, and 8 bases lay in between. The V gene's germline CDR1 is MNHEY and CDR2 SVGAGI.

The V and J genes are TRBV9 and TRBJ1-6, with TRBD1 identical over 8 bases. The V segment lost 4 bases and the J segment 7 bases; nucleotides outside the gene matches: 7. The CDR3 extends over 15 amino acids. Germline-derived CDR1 and CDR2 are SGDLS and YYNGEE. In DNA form, the CDR3 reads TGTGCCAGCAGCACGGGACAGGTCCAAAATTCACCCCTCCACTTT. Translation gives CASSTGQVQNSPLHF.

CDR3 DNA: TGTGCCAGCACAGCCCGCTGGACTGCAAGCTCCTACAATGAGCAGTTCTTC. Translation gives CASTARWTASSYNEQFF. V gene TRBV19 combines with J gene TRBJ2-1; D might be TRBD2 (5 bases). Trimming stripped 9 bases from V and 0 bases from J, with 21 bases between. The CDR3 runs to 17 residues. Germline CDR1 is LNHDA and CDR2 is SQIVND (reference sequence).

The count of this clone is one. This chain links TRBV5-1 with TRBJ2-7; 9 nucleotides align to TRBD1. The germline V gene encodes CDR1 SGHRS and CDR2 YFSETQ. The CDR3 covers 15 residues. V shed 5 bases and J 4 bases; nucleotides not matched to a gene: 10. The chain's CDR3 is CASRVTGGLGYEQYF. The DNA for the CDR3 is TGCGCCAGCAGGGTAACAGGGGGCCTTGGGTACGAGCAGTACTTC.

J is TRBJ2-5 and V is TRBV5-4; D is perhaps TRBD1 (5 bases). Germline-derived CDR1 and CDR2 are SGHNT and YYREEE (reference sequence). This CDR3 has 14 amino acids. Deletions cut 0 bases from V and 1 base from J, with 7 bases between. CDR3 coding DNA: TGTGCCAGCAGCTTGGCGGACACCCAAGAGACCCAGTACTTC. This encodes CASSLADTQETQYF.

This chain links TRBV7-9 with TRBJ1-1; D gene unclear. V was cut by 5 bases and J by 7 bases, with 11 bases left in between. CDR3 size: 12 residues. Germline CDR1 is SEHNR and CDR2 is FQNEAQ (reference sequence). In nucleotides, the CDR3 is TGTGCCAGCAGCCCCACACCGGGTGAAGCTTTCTTT. Its translation is CASSPTPGEAFF.

The V gene is TRBV18, the J gene TRBJ1-2; D unclear. The germline V and J ends were trimmed by 4 bases and 4 bases, with 7 bases remaining between them. From germline, CDR1 is KGHSH and CDR2 LQKENI. The CDR3 totals 12 residues. In nucleotides, the CDR3 is TGTGCCAGCTCACAGCCAAGCTATGGCTACACCTTC. It is translated as CASSQPSYGYTF.

The rearrangement links TRBV7-9 to TRBJ2-3, with 10 bases matching TRBD2. With V trimmed by 5 bases and J by 5 bases, 7 bases remained unmatched. Germline V CDR1 and CDR2: SEHNR, FQNEAQ (reference sequence). The CDR3 totals 15 residues. CDR3 residues: CASSQPSGGGDTQYF. CDR3 DNA: TGTGCCAGCAGCCAGCCCAGCGGGGGGGGAGATACGCAGTATTTT.

The chain is built from TRBV15 and TRBJ2-1, with D uncertain. CDR3 length: 11 residues. Germline CDR1 and CDR2: LNHNV and YYDKDF (reference sequence). Trimming removed 1 base from V and 12 bases from J, with 7 bases in between. The CDR3 DNA reads TGTGCCACCAGCAGAGGAGTCGGGCAGTTCTTC. This sequence encodes CATSRGVGQFF.

This clone was detected only a few times. J is TRBJ1-1 and V is TRBV7-9, with 8 bases identical to TRBD1. The trim removed 5 bases at V and 8 bases at J, leaving 4 bases unmatched. There are 12 residues in the CDR3. Germline V gene sequence: CDR1 SEHNR, CDR2 FQNEAQ (reference sequence). The CDR3 bases are TGTGCCAGCAGCCTAGACAGGGGCGAAGCTTTCTTT. Protein product: CASSLDRGEAFF. The whole variable domain, remainder taken from reference TRBV7-9 and TRBJ1-1, is DTGVSQNPRHKITKRGQNVTFRCDPISEHNRLYWYRQTLGQGPEFLTYFQNEAQLEKSRLLSDRFSAERPKGSFSTLEIQRTEQGDSAMYLCASSLDRGEAFFGQGTRLTVV.

The chain employs TRBV9 and TRBJ2-3, with 10 bases that match TRBD2. V lost 3 bases, J lost 5 bases, and 6 bases stayed unmatched. Germline assignment: CDR1 SGDLS and CDR2 YYNGEE. The CDR3 consists of 15 residues. DNA for the CDR3: TGTGCCAGCAGCGCCACGGGACTAGCGAGAGATACGCAGTATTTT. Translated: CASSATGLARDTQYF.

This clone was detected only once. This chain connects TRBV2 to TRBJ1-1, with no clear D. The length of the CDR3 is 14 residues. The V gene lost 4 bases and the J gene lost 1 base, with 10 bases spanning the gap. Looked up from germline, CDR1 is SNHLY and CDR2 is FYNNEI. CDR3 region: CASSAHNTNTEAFF. The DNA for the CDR3 is TGTGCCAGCAGTGCTCACAACACGAACACTGAAGCTTTCTTT. The entire variable domain, with the rest obtained from reference TRBV2 and TRBJ1-1, is as follows: EPEVTQTPSHQVTQMGQEVILRCVPISNHLYFYWYRQILGQKVEFLVSFYNNEISEKSEIFDDQFSVERPDGSNFTLKIRSTKLEDSAMYFCASSAHNTNTEAFFGQGTRLTVV.

This chain connects TRBV2 to TRBJ1-5, with D perhaps matching TRBD1 (5 bases). Trimming took off 7 bases at V and 4 bases at J, with 14 bases between the two ends. Germline-derived CDR1 and CDR2 are SNHLY and FYNNEI. This CDR3 region has 14 residues. The CDR3 DNA reads as TGTGCCAGCACCCAGGGTTTTCGGAATCAGCCCCAGCATTTT. Translating gives CASTQGFRNQPQHF.

The gene calls are TRBV6-5 and TRBJ2-3; TRBD1 is a possible D gene (6 bases). V lost 1 base and J lost 6, with 14 bases in between. CDR3 size: 15 residues. CDR1 and CDR2 (germline): MNHEY, SVGAGI. The CDR3 protein is CASSYFIQGRDTQYF. The CDR3 nucleotides are TGTGCCAGCAGTTACTTCATACAGGGAAGGGATACGCAGTATTTT.

The chain carries TRBV4-1 and TRBJ1-5, with 9 bases matching TRBD1. In germline, CDR1 is MGHRA, CDR2 YSYEKL. This CDR3 has 15 amino acids. J lost 5 bases, V lost 4 bases, and 6 bases had no gene match. CDR3 sequence (DNA): TGCGCCAGCAGCCCCTCGGACAGGGGCGATCAGCCCCAGCATTTT. It translates to CASSPSDRGDQPQHF.